The 14 T cell receptor beta chains below were found in one sample sequenced in a study of blood T cell repertoires in COVID-19. The method was immunoSEQ multiplex PCR; TCRdb's version includes in-frame clones alone and lacks a portion of them. The sample carries some 250,000 clones, 70% to 90% recorded once. Sequencing was carried out using peripheral blood. The receptors originated from a woman aged 60 to 75 with COVID-19, enrolled during active disease.

The genes are TRBV3-1 (or the pseudogene TRBV3-2) and TRBJ2-7; 8 bases fit TRBD1. Germline assignment: CDR1 LGHDT and CDR2 YNNKEL (reference sequence). J was trimmed by 2 bases and V by 4 bases; bases with no gene match: 10. CDR3 size: 16 residues. CDR3: CASSPGTGRKPYEQYF. Written as DNA, the CDR3 is TGTGCCAGCAGCCCTGGGACAGGTCGAAAGCCCTACGAGCAGTACTTC.

The chain carries TRBV19 and TRBJ2-1; TRBD2 matches at 7 bases. The CDR3 runs 17 residues. Germline CDR1 LNHDA, CDR2 SQIVND (reference sequence). J gave up 1 base and V 3 bases, and 9 bases lay outside the gene matches. CDR3 sequence reads: CASSIGGRVGSYNEQFF. The CDR3 nucleotides read TGTGCCAGTAGTATTGGTGGGAGGGTAGGGTCCTACAATGAGCAGTTCTTC.

The chain combines TRBV4-1 with TRBJ2-7, with a tentative D call TRBD2 (6 bases). Germline V gives CDR1 MGHRA, CDR2 YSYEKL. The CDR3 consists of 14 residues. Trimming pared 3 bases from V and 4 bases from J, leaving 13 bases between. CDR3 bases: TGCGCCAGCAGCCACCTTGGAGGGAGATACGAGCAGTACTTC. Its translation is CASSHLGGRYEQYF.

This sequence joins TRBV11-2 and TRBJ2-2; D perhaps matches TRBD1 (5 bases). The CDR3 sequence is 15 residues long. CDR1 SGHAT and CDR2 FQNNGV come from the germline V gene. The V gene lost 1 base and the J gene lost 5 bases, with 11 bases spanning the gap. This CDR3 reads CASSLVTGSTGELFF. Here the CDR3 DNA reads TGTGCCAGCAGCTTAGTTACAGGCAGTACCGGGGAGCTGTTTTTT.

This clone was counted a single time. Written as DNA, the CDR3 is TGCAGCGTTGAGATGGGCAGGGGTGAAGCTTTCTTT. Protein sequence: CSVEMGRGEAFF. V and J are TRBV29-1 and TRBJ1-1; a weak D match, TRBD1 (6 bases). CDR3 length equals 12 residues. In germline, CDR1 is SQVTM, CDR2 ANQGSEA. The germline V and J ends were trimmed by 3 bases and 7 bases, with 12 bases remaining between them.

Details on this clone: This CDR3 is also generated by other DNA sequences in the sample. The chain couples TRBV19 to TRBJ1-2, with D uncertain. Germline V lookup: CDR1 LNHDA, CDR2 SQIVND (reference sequence). V lost 4 bases to trimming and J lost 3 bases, with 3 bases between them. CDR3 size: 11 residues. CDR3 residues: CASSRDYGYTF. In nucleotides, the CDR3 is TGTGCCAGTAGTAGAGACTATGGCTACACCTTC.

The genes are TRBV2 and TRBJ1-2, with D hard to call. Looked up from germline, CDR1 is SNHLY and CDR2 is FYNNEI. This CDR3 is built from 12 residues. V was pared by 2 bases and J by 7 bases, with 8 bases between. CDR3 protein: CASSETRSGYTF. The DNA of the CDR3 is TGTGCCAGCAGTGAAACGCGGAGTGGCTACACCTTC.

V is TRBV9 and J is TRBJ1-1; TRBD1 matches 7 bases. CDR1 is SGDLS and CDR2 is YYNGEE in the germline V gene. Germline trimming cut 1 base from V and 4 bases from J; bases unmatched to any gene: 10. CDR3 length equals 16 residues. DNA for the CDR3: TGTGCCAGCAGCGTAACCCCGACAGGGATCGGCACTGAAGCTTTCTTT. Amino acid sequence: CASSVTPTGIGTEAFF. The full variable domain, completed using reference TRBV9 and TRBJ1-1, is DSGVTQTPKHLITATGQRVTLRCSPRSGDLSVYWYQQSLDQGLQFLIQYYNGEERAKGNILERFSAQQFPDLHSELNLSSLELGDSALYFCASSVTPTGIGTEAFFGQGTRLTVV.

This clone was found many times. The chain combines TRBV10-3 with TRBJ2-3, with D possibly being TRBD2 (6 bases). V lost 5 bases, J lost 0 bases, and 18 bases lay in between. Per germline, CDR1 ENHRY and CDR2 SYGVKD. There are 17 residues in the CDR3. CDR3 DNA: TGTGCCATCAGTTCTCCCCTTTTAGCGGCAAGCACAGATACGCAGTATTTT. It translates to CAISSPLLAASTDTQYF.

This chain connects TRBV6-5 to TRBJ1-4; 7 nucleotides align to TRBD1. The CDR3 runs 15 residues. V lost 6 bases, J lost 2 bases, and 6 bases stayed unmatched. Germline V gene sequence: CDR1 MNHEY, CDR2 SVGAGI. Here the CDR3 reads CASSAGGNTNEKLFF. CDR3 coding DNA: TGTGCCAGCAGCGCAGGGGGAAATACTAATGAAAAACTGTTTTTT.

V usage is TRBV6-1 and J usage is TRBJ2-7; a possible D gene is TRBD1 (5 bases). This CDR3 has 15 amino acids. Germline V gives CDR1 MNHNS, CDR2 SASEGT. V was shortened by 3 bases and J by 4 bases, with 16 bases between the two germline ends. CDR3 sequence reads: CASSELPSKGYEQYF. CDR3 coding DNA: TGTGCCAGCAGTGAGCTGCCTTCGAAGGGGTACGAGCAGTACTTC.

This chain's CDR3 is CSVAIDTDYGYTF. The CDR3 bases are TGCAGCGTCGCAATCGACACTGACTATGGCTACACCTTC. This sequence joins TRBV29-1 and TRBJ1-2; D is unresolved. Germline V lookup: CDR1 SQVTM, CDR2 ANQGSEA. V lost 6 bases and J lost 3, with 14 bases in between. This CDR3 has 13 residues.

This chain uses TRBV3-1 (or the pseudogene TRBV3-2) with TRBJ1-2; TRBD1 might be the D (5 bases). The CDR3 length is 18 residues. The germline gives CDR1 LGHDT, CDR2 YNNKEL (reference sequence). Deletions cut 4 bases from V and 0 bases from J, with 21 bases between. CDR3 coding DNA: TGTGCCAGCAGCCCCGGACAAGGGGCATCAGGCACTAACTATGGCTACACCTTC. As protein: CASSPGQGASGTNYGYTF.

This rearrangement joins TRBV3-1 (or the pseudogene TRBV3-2) to TRBJ2-4; weak D call: TRBD2 (7 bases). The CDR3 is 19 residues long. The V end was cut by 1 base, the J end by 0 bases, with 19 bases between. Germline CDR1 and CDR2: LGHDT and YNNKEL (reference sequence). CDR3 nucleotides: TGTGCCAGCAGCCAAGGGGGGGGCCTAGCGGCTTTAGCCAAAAACATTCAGTACTTC. Translated, it gives CASSQGGGLAALAKNIQYF.